What follows is one T cell receptor beta chain and its context. The antigen this receptor binds is unknown. No much larger clone is present one base from it, and per-base qualities are unavailable. The trial excluded patients who had a history of autoimmune disease or who were on systemic immunosuppression. Peripheral blood for TCR sequencing was collected from all dose cohorts at baseline, on cycle 4 day 1, and on cycle 7 day 1. The samples were taken from a phase I, first-in-human, multicenter, open-label dose-escalation trial of ivuxolimab. Adults with locally advanced or metastatic melanoma, renal cell carcinoma, hepatocellular carcinoma or head and neck squamous cell carcinoma were enrolled in the trial. CD4+ and CD8+ T cells were sorted separately from peripheral blood before TCR sequencing. The data stem from a study of OX40 agonist ivuxolimab in advanced cancers. Study-level background: The costimulatory receptor OX40 (CD134) was targeted by ivuxolimab, a fully human IgG2 agonistic monoclonal antibody. Intravenous ivuxolimab was administered to patients every 2 weeks at six dose levels: 0.01, 0.1, 0.3, 1.5, 3 and 10 mg/kg. Of the approximately 50 dose-escalation patients, hepatocellular carcinoma was present in 19, melanoma in some 15, renal cell carcinoma in 9 and head and neck cancer in 9. In the dose-escalation cohort, more than 75% of patients were male, and the mean age was approximately 60 years, with a range of about 23 to 80. Prior anti-PD-1, anti-PD-L1 or anti-CTLA-4 therapy was permitted, and 30% to 50% of dose-escalation patients had received checkpoint inhibitors. Three dose-escalation patients achieved partial responses, one with hepatocellular carcinoma and two with cutaneous melanoma. Peripheral TCRbeta sequencing aimed to test whether ivuxolimab altered TCR sequence diversity and caused clonal T-cell expansion. The paper reports the monotherapy dose-escalation portion (N of about 56 patients) of the phase I ivuxolimab trial.

To sequence the TCRbeta CDR3 region, genomic DNA was isolated from the sorted cells. TCRbeta CDR3 regions were sequenced using the immunoSEQ Assay. The clones in this table, taken by TCRdb from immuneACCESS, are in-frame only. Not every clone is retained; where verified, under half of the shortfall comes from an unresolved V gene, and the cause of the rest is unknown. The sample includes 69,000 or so clones, with over 75% observed a single time. Of the sample, 0.53% is held by the ten largest clones. The CDR3 has 15 amino acids, counting the end cysteine and phenylalanine. Just the 45-base CDR3 DNA is kept, in frame starting at base 1. Deletion took 5 bases off V and 6 bases off J, with a span of 17 bases between the germline ends. For CDR1 and CDR2, the germline V gene lists SGHTA and FQGNSA. Overall study results and their limits: After ivuxolimab, CD8+ T cells had more expanded clones than CD4+ T cells on average. In partial responders in the 0.1-3.0 mg/kg groups, normalized peripheral clonal expansion was found to be among the lowest, especially among CD8+ T cells. Low levels of normalized T-cell clonal expansion were also seen in some patients who did not respond. The antigen specificity of the peripheral T cells that underwent clonal expansion was not determined. At doses of 0.1 to 3.0 mg/kg, clonal expansion of both CD4+ and CD8+ blood T cells was observed from baseline to week 6.

The V and J segments used are TRBV7-2 and TRBJ2-4, with an unclear D gene assignment. The sequenced sample was CD4+ or CD8+ T cells sorted from blood, obtained in a trial of the OX40 agonist ivuxolimab. This clonotype was sampled from an adult with an advanced solid tumor such as melanoma, head and neck, liver or kidney cancer. CDR3 protein: CASSVGRNRPNIQYF. The nucleotides are TGTGCCAGCAGCGTCGGCAGGAATCGCCCAAACATTCAGTACTTC. With the rest looked up from the reference TRBV7-2 and TRBJ2-4 genes rather than sequenced, the full variable domain is GAGVSQSPSNKVTEKGKDVELRCDPISGHTALYWYRQSLGQGLEFLIYFQGNSAPDKSGLPSDRFSAERTGGSVSTLTIQRTQQEDSAVYLCASSVGRNRPNIQYFGAGTRLSVL.